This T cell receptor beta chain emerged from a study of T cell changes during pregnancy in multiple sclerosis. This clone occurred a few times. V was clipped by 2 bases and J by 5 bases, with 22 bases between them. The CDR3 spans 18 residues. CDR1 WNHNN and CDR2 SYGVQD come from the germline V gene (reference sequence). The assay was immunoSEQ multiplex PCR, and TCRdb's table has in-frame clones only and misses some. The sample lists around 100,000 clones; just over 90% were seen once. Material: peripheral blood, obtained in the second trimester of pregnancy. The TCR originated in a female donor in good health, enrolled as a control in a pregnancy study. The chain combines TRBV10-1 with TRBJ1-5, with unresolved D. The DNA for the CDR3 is TGCGCCAGCAGTGAGATTTCTGGGGTGTGGGAGGTAGATCAGCCCCAGCATTTT. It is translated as CASSEISGVWEVDQPQHF.